Sequencing of this T cell receptor beta chain was carried out in a study of cytomegalovirus exposure and HLA in healthy donors. Points on this clone: Its matching antigen is unknown. Other DNA sequences within the sample encode an identical CDR3.

PCR amplification relied on 60 Vbeta primers (plus 13 Jbeta primers). TCRdb keeps only in-frame clones here, not all; method: immunoSEQ multiplex PCR. The repertoire has around 40,000 clones, about two thirds of them found once; the top ten carry less than 4%. Per the germline V gene, CDR1 is SGHRS and CDR2 is YFSETQ. The CDR3 has 13 amino acids. V was pared by 0 bases and J by 3 bases, with 6 bases between. Study findings and constraints: Through in vitro validation, three CMV-associated chains were shown to be specific for CMV antigens. Analyzed later, most CMV-associated TCR beta chains appeared HLA-restricted. Owing to their indistinguishability, certain V segments, notably TRBV6-2 and TRBV6-3, were excluded. Among TCR sequences, most were rare, though some public TCRs appeared in many donors.

The material sequenced was PBMCs. This TCR derives from a woman aged 30 to 39 in good health and CMV-seronegative. The chain uses TRBV5-1 and TRBJ1-1; TRBD1 is a possible D gene (5 bases). The CDR3 sequence is CASSLAGDTEAFF. CDR3 coding DNA: TGCGCCAGCAGCTTGGCGGGGGACACTGAAGCTTTCTTT.